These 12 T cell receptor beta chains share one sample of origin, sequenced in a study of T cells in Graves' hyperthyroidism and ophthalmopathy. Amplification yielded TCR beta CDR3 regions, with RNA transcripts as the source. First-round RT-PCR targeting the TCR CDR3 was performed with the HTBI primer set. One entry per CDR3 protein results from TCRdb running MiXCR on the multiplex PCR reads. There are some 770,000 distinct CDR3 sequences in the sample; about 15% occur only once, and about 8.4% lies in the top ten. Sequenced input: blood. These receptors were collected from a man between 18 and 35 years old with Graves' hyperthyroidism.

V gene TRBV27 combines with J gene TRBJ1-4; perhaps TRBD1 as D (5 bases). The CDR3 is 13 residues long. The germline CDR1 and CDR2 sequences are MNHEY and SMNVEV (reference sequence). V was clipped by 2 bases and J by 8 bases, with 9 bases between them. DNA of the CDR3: TGTGCCAGCAGTTTAGCAGGGAACGAAAAACTGTTTTTT. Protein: CASSLAGNEKLFF.

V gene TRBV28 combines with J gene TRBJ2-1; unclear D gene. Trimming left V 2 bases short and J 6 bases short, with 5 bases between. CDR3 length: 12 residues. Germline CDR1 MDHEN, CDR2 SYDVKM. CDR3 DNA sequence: TGTGCCAGCAGTTTAATCTCCAATGAGCAGTTCTTC. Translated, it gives CASSLISNEQFF.

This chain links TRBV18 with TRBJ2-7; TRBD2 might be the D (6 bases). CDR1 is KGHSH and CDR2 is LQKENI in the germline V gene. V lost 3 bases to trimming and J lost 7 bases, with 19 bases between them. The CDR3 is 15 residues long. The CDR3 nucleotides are TGTGCCAGCTCACCGGAGGGCCTGGGACGTGAGGAGCAGTACTTC. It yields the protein CASSPEGLGREEQYF. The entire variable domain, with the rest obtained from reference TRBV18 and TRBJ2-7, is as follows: NAGVMQNPRHLVRRRGQEARLRCSPMKGHSHVYWYRQLPEEGLKFMVYLQKENIIDESGMPKERFSAEFPKEGPSILRIQQVVRGDSAAYFCASSPEGLGREEQYFGPGTRLTVT.

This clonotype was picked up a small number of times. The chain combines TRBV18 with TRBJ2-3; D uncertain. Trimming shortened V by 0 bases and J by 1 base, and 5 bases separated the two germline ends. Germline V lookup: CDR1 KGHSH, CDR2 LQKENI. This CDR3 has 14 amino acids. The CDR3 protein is CASSPPEGTDTQYF. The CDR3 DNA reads TGTGCCAGCTCACCACCAGAGGGCACAGATACGCAGTATTTT. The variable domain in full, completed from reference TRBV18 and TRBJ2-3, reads NAGVMQNPRHLVRRRGQEARLRCSPMKGHSHVYWYRQLPEEGLKFMVYLQKENIIDESGMPKERFSAEFPKEGPSILRIQQVVRGDSAAYFCASSPPEGTDTQYFGPGTRLTVL.

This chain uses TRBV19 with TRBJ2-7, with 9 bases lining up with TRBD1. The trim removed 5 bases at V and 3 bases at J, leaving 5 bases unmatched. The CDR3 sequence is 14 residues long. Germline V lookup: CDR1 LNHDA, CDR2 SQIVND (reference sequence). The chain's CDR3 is CASSVMGQGYEQYF. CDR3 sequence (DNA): TGTGCCAGTAGTGTGATGGGACAGGGCTACGAGCAGTACTTC.

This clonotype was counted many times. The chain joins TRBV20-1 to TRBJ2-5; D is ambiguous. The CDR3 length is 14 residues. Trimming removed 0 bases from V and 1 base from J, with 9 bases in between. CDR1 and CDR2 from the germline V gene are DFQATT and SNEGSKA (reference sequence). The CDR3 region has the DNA TGCAGTGCTAGAGATCTAACAGCCCAAGAGACCCAGTACTTC. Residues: CSARDLTAQETQYF.

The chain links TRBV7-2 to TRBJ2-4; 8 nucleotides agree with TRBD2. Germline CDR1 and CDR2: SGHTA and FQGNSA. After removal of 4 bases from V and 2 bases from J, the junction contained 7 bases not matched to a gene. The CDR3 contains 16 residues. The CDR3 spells CASSSWGGRTKNIQYF. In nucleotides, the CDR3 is TGTGCCAGCAGCTCATGGGGCGGGAGGACCAAAAACATTCAGTACTTC.

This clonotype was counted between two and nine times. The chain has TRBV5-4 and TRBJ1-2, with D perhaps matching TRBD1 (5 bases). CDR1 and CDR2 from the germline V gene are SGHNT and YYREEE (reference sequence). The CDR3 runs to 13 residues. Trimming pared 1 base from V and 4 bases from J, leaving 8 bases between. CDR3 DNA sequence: TGTGCCAGCAGCTTGCCAGGGTCCTATGGCTACACCTTC. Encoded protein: CASSLPGSYGYTF.

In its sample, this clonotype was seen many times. The CDR3 region is CASSPLGFRETQYF. The CDR3 DNA reads as TGTGCCAGCAGCCCTTTGGGGTTCCGAGAGACCCAGTACTTC. The chain recombines TRBV27 with TRBJ2-5; D uncertain. Per the germline V gene, CDR1 is MNHEY and CDR2 is SMNVEV (reference sequence). The CDR3 is 14 amino acids. Trimming removed 6 bases at V and 4 bases at J, with 15 bases between.

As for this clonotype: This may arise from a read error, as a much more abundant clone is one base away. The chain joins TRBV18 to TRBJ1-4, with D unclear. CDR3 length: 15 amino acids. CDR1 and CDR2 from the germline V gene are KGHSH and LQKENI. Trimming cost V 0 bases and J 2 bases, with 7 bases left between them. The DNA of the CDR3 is TGTGCCAGCTCACCACCGGAGGGTACTAATGAAAAACTGTTTTTT. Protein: CASSPPEGTNEKLFF.

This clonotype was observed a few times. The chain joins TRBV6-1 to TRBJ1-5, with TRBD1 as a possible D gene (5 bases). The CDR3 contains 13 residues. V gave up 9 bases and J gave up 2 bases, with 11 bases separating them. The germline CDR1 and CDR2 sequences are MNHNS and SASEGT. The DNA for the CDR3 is TGTGCCAGTGGGGGGAATCGCAATCAGCCCCAGCATTTT. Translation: CASGGNRNQPQHF.

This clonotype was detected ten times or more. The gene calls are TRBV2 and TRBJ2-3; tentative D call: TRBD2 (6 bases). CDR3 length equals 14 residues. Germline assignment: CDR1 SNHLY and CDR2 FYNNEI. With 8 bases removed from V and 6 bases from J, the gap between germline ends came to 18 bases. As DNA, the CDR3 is TGTGCCAGCCTCGGGGGACTCCACATGGATACGCAGTATTTT. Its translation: CASLGGLHMDTQYF.